The entry that follows covers one T cell receptor beta chain sequence. Here immunoSEQ multiplex PCR was the method, and the copy in TCRdb shows in-frame clones only, minus some. The sample contains some 25,000 clones, roughly four fifths of which appear only once. Per germline, CDR1 MNHEY and CDR2 SVGAGI. The CDR3 extends over 14 amino acids. The germline V and J ends were trimmed by 6 bases and 2 bases, with 13 bases remaining between them. The data derive from a study of T cells in tumors after PD-1 blockade. The source material was PBMCs, sampled after anti-PD-1 treatment. This chain joins TRBV6-5 and TRBJ1-1, with D unclear. This TCR was sampled from a human donor with basal cell carcinoma. CDR3 region: CASRLQRPNTEAFF. Written as DNA, the CDR3 is TGTGCCAGCAGGTTACAGCGGCCAAACACTGAAGCTTTCTTT.